This record looks at one T cell receptor (beta chain) sequence and its context. As yet, its antigen is unknown. This entry belongs to a study of radiotherapy plus CTLA-4 blockade in lung cancer. Study-wide context: Of all patients, approximately 17% responded objectively and 30% to 35% showed disease control. Findings of the study overall: Early blood T cell clone dynamics reportedly forecast response best, with interferon-beta. Peripheral blood showed expansion of tumor-derived TCR clones after radiotherapy and ipilimumab.

Focal radiation and CTLA-4 blockade (ipilimumab) were tested in chemo-refractory metastatic non-small-cell lung cancer patients. Libraries were prepared by immunoSEQ multiplex PCR; TCRdb keeps only in-frame clonotypes and omits some of them. The data contain approximately 110,000 clones, roughly 86% of them singletons. The CDR3 has 15 amino acids. Germline V lookup: CDR1 SGHRS, CDR2 YFSETQ. V lost 0 bases and J lost 9, with 16 bases in between. The TCR sequence derives from a human donor with non-small cell lung cancer that progressed on radiotherapy plus ipilimumab. Some clones in this sample may be carry-over from other donors' samples. This chain joins TRBV5-1 and TRBJ2-1; weak D call: TRBD2 (6 bases). The source was peripheral blood, collected from a patient treated with radiotherapy plus ipilimumab. CDR3 residues: CASSLGSTSHAEQFF. The CDR3, as DNA: TGCGCCAGCAGCTTGGGGTCAACTAGCCATGCTGAGCAGTTCTTC.